The 31 T cell receptor beta chains reported below all come from one sample, sequenced in a study of human versus mouse CDR3 diversity and MHC coevolution. Profiling relied on immunoSEQ multiplex PCR, and the TCRdb table lists in-frame clones only, not all of them. The sample has about 60,000 clones; around 94% are singletons. The sequenced material came from naive CD4+ T cells from blood. The sample's subset: CD45RO-negative CD62L-positive naive CD4 T cells. These receptors originate from a person between 55 and 70 years old in good health.

This clone was detected only once. The V and J genes are TRBV9 and TRBJ2-7, with 10 positions matching TRBD2. V trimming: 0 bases; J trimming: 4 bases; junction bases outside the gene matches: 7. CDR1 and CDR2 from the germline V gene are SGDLS and YYNGEE. This CDR3 is 16 amino acids long. CDR3 in DNA: TGTGCCAGCAGCGTAGGAACTAGCGGGATCGGGTACGAGCAGTACTTC. This sequence encodes CASSVGTSGIGYEQYF. Full variable domain (rest looked up from reference TRBV9 and TRBJ2-7): DSGVTQTPKHLITATGQRVTLRCSPRSGDLSVYWYQQSLDQGLQFLIQYYNGEERAKGNILERFSAQQFPDLHSELNLSSLELGDSALYFCASSVGTSGIGYEQYFGPGTRLTVT.

The J gene is TRBJ1-5, the V gene TRBV6-5; 7 nucleotides agree with TRBD1. From germline, CDR1 is MNHEY and CDR2 SVGAGI. The J segment lost 0 bases and the V segment lost 6 bases, leaving 5 bases of the junction unmatched. The CDR3 covers 15 residues. Here the CDR3 DNA reads TGTGCCAGCAGCAAAGACAGGGATAGCAATCAGCCCCAGCATTTT. The encoded protein is CASSKDRDSNQPQHF.

V gene TRBV11-2 combines with J gene TRBJ2-2; perhaps TRBD2 as D (5 bases). V lost 5 bases and J 4 bases, leaving 14 bases between the germline ends. The CDR3 consists of 15 residues. CDR1 and CDR2 from the germline V gene are SGHAT and FQNNGV. The CDR3 loop reads CASSVWPDFTGELFF. The CDR3 nucleotides are TGTGCCAGCAGCGTGTGGCCGGACTTCACCGGGGAGCTGTTTTTT.

In its sample, this clone was seen once. The chain couples TRBV19 to TRBJ2-7; 9 nucleotides agree with TRBD2. The length of the CDR3 is 16 residues. CDR1 is LNHDA and CDR2 is SQIVND in the germline V gene (reference sequence). Unmatched junction bases numbered 4, after V lost 1 base and J lost 0 bases. The CDR3 spells CASSIGLAAISYEQYF. Written as DNA, the CDR3 is TGTGCCAGTAGTATAGGACTAGCGGCGATCTCCTACGAGCAGTACTTC.

The chain combines TRBV30 with TRBJ2-7; D is unclear. The CDR3 loop spans 14 amino acids. The germline V gene encodes CDR1 GTSNPN and CDR2 SVGIG (reference sequence). Trimming left V 5 bases short and J 6 bases short, with 20 bases between. The CDR3 DNA reads TGTGCCTGGGATCGGAGCCGTACGAGGTTCGAGCAGTACTTC. Amino acid sequence: CAWDRSRTRFEQYF.

V usage is TRBV7-9 and J usage is TRBJ1-6; 7 nucleotides line up with TRBD1. CDR1 and CDR2 from the germline V gene are SEHNR and FQNEAQ (reference sequence). The length of the CDR3 is 14 residues. The V segment lost 6 bases and the J segment 5 bases; nucleotides outside the gene matches: 4. CDR3 loop: CASRNQGDNSPLHF. CDR3 bases: TGTGCCAGCAGAAACCAGGGGGATAATTCACCCCTCCACTTT. Supplemented by reference TRBV7-9 and TRBJ1-6, the full variable domain reads DTGVSQNPRHKITKRGQNVTFRCDPISEHNRLYWYRQTLGQGPEFLTYFQNEAQLEKSRLLSDRFSAERPKGSFSTLEIQRTEQGDSAMYLCASRNQGDNSPLHFGNGTRLTVT.

There are a few counts of this clone. The chain couples TRBV7-2 to TRBJ1-3; TRBD1 agrees at 9 bases. The CDR3 sequence is 15 residues long. V was pared by 5 bases and J by 8 bases, with 10 bases of the junction left unmatched. The germline CDR1 and CDR2 sequences are SGHTA and FQGNSA. The CDR3 sequence: CASSTTGGPGDTIYF. DNA for the CDR3: TGTGCCAGCAGCACCACAGGGGGCCCGGGGGACACCATATATTTT.

Points on this clone: Additional DNA sequences in this sample encode the identical CDR3. V is TRBV6-1 and J is TRBJ2-5, with D perhaps matching TRBD2 (5 bases). The CDR3 runs 12 residues. Germline V CDR1 and CDR2: MNHNS, SASEGT. Trimming removed 2 bases from V and 4 bases from J, with 5 bases in between. The CDR3 loop reads CASSERGETQYF. CDR3 in DNA: TGTGCCAGCAGTGAACGGGGAGAGACCCAGTACTTC.

The chain uses TRBV7-3 and TRBJ2-7, with 8 bases identical to TRBD1. CDR1 and CDR2 from the germline V gene are SGHTA and FQGTGA. The CDR3 totals 13 residues. V shed 4 bases and J 3 bases; nucleotides not matched to a gene: 2. CDR3 bases: TGTGCCAGCAGCTGGACAGGGAACTACGAGCAGTACTTC. Encoded protein: CASSWTGNYEQYF.

This CDR3 is CASSQVRVSSGISGANVLTF. CDR3 coding DNA: TGCGCCAGCAGCCAGGTTCGCGTTTCGTCAGGGATCTCTGGGGCCAACGTCCTGACTTTC. The V and J genes are TRBV4-1 and TRBJ2-6; the D gene is possibly TRBD1 (5 bases). In germline, CDR1 is MGHRA, CDR2 YSYEKL. Trimming took off 3 bases at V and 0 bases at J, with 21 bases between the two ends. The CDR3 covers 20 residues.

The chain employs TRBV27 and TRBJ2-3; TRBD2 matches 14 bases. This CDR3 comprises 16 residues. Germline V gives CDR1 MNHEY, CDR2 SMNVEV (reference sequence). V lost 0 bases, J lost 5 bases, and 1 base stayed unmatched. DNA of the CDR3: TGTGCCAGCAGTTTATCCGGGACTAGCGGGAGAGATACGCAGTATTTT. This encodes CASSLSGTSGRDTQYF.

The CDR3 DNA sequence: TGTGCCAGTAGTATAGGCCAGGGTTACAATGAGCAGTTCTTC. Amino acid sequence: CASSIGQGYNEQFF. V and J are TRBV19 and TRBJ2-1, with D maybe TRBD1 (5 bases). V was clipped by 1 base and J by 4 bases, with 8 bases between them. Per the germline V gene, CDR1 is LNHDA and CDR2 is SQIVND (reference sequence). CDR3 length equals 14 residues. Using reference TRBV19 and TRBJ2-1 for the parts outside the CDR3, the full variable domain is DGGITQSPKYLFRKEGQNVTLSCEQNLNHDAMYWYRQDPGQGLRLIYYSQIVNDFQKGDIAEGYSVSREKKESFPLTVTSAQKNPTAFYLCASSIGQGYNEQFFGPGTRLTVL.

This chain joins TRBV19 and TRBJ1-1; no firm D call. Germline lookup yields CDR1 LNHDA and CDR2 SQIVND (reference sequence). The CDR3 is 13 amino acids. Trimming left V 9 bases short and J 1 base short, with 12 bases between. This CDR3 is CASQTTKNTEAFF. The CDR3 nucleotides are TGTGCCAGCCAAACGACAAAGAACACTGAAGCTTTCTTT.

The CDR3: CAGRLAGGTDTQYF. CDR3 nucleotide sequence: TGTGCCGGAAGACTAGCGGGCGGGACAGATACGCAGTATTTT. This rearrangement joins TRBV30 to TRBJ2-3; 10 nucleotides line up with TRBD2. With 8 bases clipped from V and 3 bases from J, the junction kept 8 bases outside the gene matches. Germline CDR1 is GTSNPN and CDR2 is SVGIG (reference sequence). This CDR3 has 14 amino acids.

The chain uses TRBV11-2 and TRBJ2-1; 8 bases fit TRBD1. Germline V gene lookup returns CDR1 SGHAT and CDR2 FQNNGV. Unmatched junction bases numbered 11, after V lost 5 bases and J lost 8 bases. The CDR3 length is 15 residues. CDR3 protein: CASSQDRVVSYEQFF. CDR3 DNA: TGTGCCAGCAGCCAGGACAGGGTGGTTAGCTATGAGCAGTTCTTC.

The CDR3 coding sequence is TGTGCCACTCGGAGGCGTGGTGATGATCAGCCCCAGCATTTT. Amino acid sequence: CATRRRGDDQPQHF. The gene calls are TRBV19 and TRBJ1-5, with D hard to call. CDR1 and CDR2 (germline): LNHDA, SQIVND (reference sequence). This CDR3 is 14 amino acids long. The V gene lost 10 bases and the J gene lost 5 bases, with 18 bases spanning the gap.

This sequence joins TRBV10-3 and TRBJ2-7, with 9 bases matching TRBD1. The ends lost 11 bases at V and 5 bases at J; junction bases unmatched: 4. Looked up from germline, CDR1 is ENHRY and CDR2 is SYGVKD. This CDR3 has 11 residues. The CDR3 DNA follows: TGTGCCCAGGGGACAGGGCACGAGCAGTACTTC. This encodes CAQGTGHEQYF.

The rearrangement uses TRBV21-1 and TRBJ2-5; the table's D call, TRBD2, has no DNA check behind it. TRBV21-1 is assigned pseudogene status. The CDR3 spans 13 residues. The CDR3 protein is CASSWTSPPEQYF. CDR3 sequence (DNA): TGTGCCAGCAGTTGGACTAGCCCACCGGAGCAGTACTTC.

The rearrangement joins TRBV19 to TRBJ2-3; 11 nucleotides agree with TRBD2. Losses at the gene ends were 3 bases for V and 5 bases for J; bases not matched to a gene: 4. Germline loops: CDR1 LNHDA, CDR2 SQIVND (reference sequence). This CDR3 is built from 15 residues. CDR3 loop: CASSMLAGGRDTQYF. The CDR3 nucleotides are TGTGCCAGTAGTATGTTAGCGGGAGGGCGAGATACGCAGTATTTT.

The V call is TRBV29-1, the J call TRBJ2-1; D unclear. The V and J ends lost 4 bases and 9 bases respectively, with 7 bases between them. CDR1 and CDR2 from the germline V gene are SQVTM and ANQGSEA. The CDR3 is 10 amino acids. CDR3 nucleotides: TGCAGCGTTGGTAGGAGTGAGCAGTTCTTC. It is translated as CSVGRSEQFF.

CDR3 region: CATSRGTSGGWNEQFF. The CDR3 coding sequence is TGTGCCACCTCCCGAGGGACTAGCGGGGGGTGGAATGAGCAGTTCTTC. The chain uses TRBV19 and TRBJ2-1, with 15 bases matching TRBD2. From germline, CDR1 is LNHDA and CDR2 SQIVND (reference sequence). The trim removed 10 bases at V and 7 bases at J, leaving 11 bases unmatched. This CDR3 spans 16 amino acids.

The chain employs TRBV30 and TRBJ1-1, with D maybe TRBD1 (6 bases). Germline V CDR1 and CDR2: GTSNPN, SVGIG (reference sequence). V was clipped by 4 bases and J by 8 bases, with 17 bases between them. The CDR3 covers 13 residues. CDR3 loop: CAWTTKGGPEAFF. In DNA, the CDR3 is TGTGCCTGGACAACTAAGGGGGGGCCCGAAGCTTTCTTT.

This clone appeared a few times. The V call is TRBV4-1, the J call TRBJ2-5, with D perhaps TRBD2 (6 bases). The DNA end favors TRBJ2-7, so the J call may be wrong. Germline lookup yields CDR1 MGHRA and CDR2 YSYEKL. The CDR3 totals 18 residues. The CDR3 DNA is TGCGCCAGCAGCCAAGATCTTGGTAGCGGTGGGGCCCCCTACGAGCAGTACTTC. It is translated as CASSQDLGSGGAPYEQYF.

V usage is TRBV9 and J usage is TRBJ1-1; D possibly corresponds to TRBD1 (6 bases). Looked up from germline, CDR1 is SGDLS and CDR2 is YYNGEE. V lost 2 bases and J 5 bases, leaving 13 bases between the germline ends. The CDR3 has 14 residues. CDR3 sequence (DNA): TGTGCCAGCAGCGTCAGGGGCTGGGGGACTGAAGCTTTCTTT. Amino acids: CASSVRGWGTEAFF.

V is TRBV7-2 and J is TRBJ2-6; D is possibly TRBD2 (5 bases). The CDR3 sequence is 16 residues long. The V end lost 1 base, the J end lost 1 base, and 8 bases lay between the germline ends. Germline V gives CDR1 SGHTA, CDR2 FQGNSA. In nucleotides, the CDR3 is TGTGCCAGCAGCTTAGGCGGGTCGTCTGGGGCCAACGTCCTGACTTTC. Its protein product is CASSLGGSSGANVLTF.

The rearrangement uses TRBV27 and TRBJ2-7, with 7 bases identical to TRBD2. The V segment lost 5 bases and the J segment 2 bases; nucleotides outside the gene matches: 9. The CDR3 length is 15 residues. Germline CDR1 MNHEY, CDR2 SMNVEV (reference sequence). CDR3 amino acids: CASSRSEGTTYEQYF. The CDR3 DNA is TGTGCCAGCAGTCGCTCGGAGGGGACTACCTACGAGCAGTACTTC.

On this clone itself: The same CDR3 arises from other DNA sequences in this sample as well. V and J are TRBV2 and TRBJ1-5, with D perhaps TRBD1 (5 bases). V was clipped by 4 bases and J by 4 bases, with 11 bases between them. In germline, CDR1 is SNHLY, CDR2 FYNNEI. The CDR3 spans 14 residues. The CDR3 loop is CASSGEGVNQPQHF. The CDR3 DNA sequence: TGTGCCAGCAGTGGGGAAGGGGTTAATCAGCCCCAGCATTTT.

The chain uses TRBV7-2 and TRBJ2-2, with D maybe TRBD1 (6 bases). The V end was cut by 1 base, the J end by 4 bases, with 10 bases between. CDR1 is SGHTA and CDR2 is FQGNSA in the germline V gene. This CDR3 contains 15 residues. The CDR3 spells CASSLGQGFTGELFF. In DNA, the CDR3 is TGTGCCAGCAGCTTAGGCCAGGGGTTCACCGGGGAGCTGTTTTTT.

The J gene is TRBJ1-1, the V gene TRBV19; D gene unclear. There are 14 residues in the CDR3. Germline CDR1 and CDR2: LNHDA and SQIVND (reference sequence). V was trimmed by 4 bases and J by 1 base, leaving 10 bases between them. CDR3 in amino acids: CASSTAGRNTEAFF. CDR3 DNA: TGTGCCAGTAGTACCGCCGGGAGGAACACTGAAGCTTTCTTT.

The chain joins TRBV2 to TRBJ1-4; 7 bases match TRBD1. Germline CDR1 reads SNHLY; CDR2 reads FYNNEI. CDR3 length: 14 residues. V dropped 4 bases and J dropped 8; count of bases not matched to a gene: 7. This chain's CDR3 is CASSGRQGWEKLFF. The CDR3 nucleotides are TGTGCCAGCAGTGGTCGACAGGGATGGGAAAAACTGTTTTTT.

The chain recombines TRBV29-1 with TRBJ2-2; TRBD1 is a possible D gene (5 bases). CDR3 size: 15 residues. Germline CDR1 SQVTM, CDR2 ANQGSEA. The V end was cut by 7 bases, the J end by 6 bases, with 21 bases between. CDR3 nucleotide sequence: TGCAGCGCCGCCCGGGCCTCCAGGGCCTCCGGGGAGCTGTTTTTT. Protein: CSAARASRASGELFF.